This section outlines one T cell receptor beta chain sequence together with its context. The target antigen is unknown. CDR3 length: 13 residues. V was clipped by 4 bases and J by 5 bases, with 13 bases between them. Per the germline V gene, CDR1 is SGDLS and CDR2 is YYNGEE. The data were taken from a study of identifying expanded T cells in peripheral blood. Produced via immunoSEQ multiplex PCR; TCRdb's table is partial and in-frame only. The sample holds under 150,000 clones; around 84% are singletons and the top ten take more than 2.5%. Healthy donors had no documented immune events, such as infections, while sampled. Findings and caveats of the study: Variance in clone template counts between roughly two-week samples significantly increased with total template count across all healthy donors.

This TCR came from a person aged 18 to 70 in good health. Sequences were obtained from blood. V is TRBV9 and J is TRBJ2-7; D is tentatively TRBD1 or TRBD2 (5 bases each). The chain's CDR3 is CASSQAGSDEQYF. The DNA of the CDR3 is TGTGCCAGCAGCCAAGCAGGGAGCGACGAGCAGTACTTC. The full variable domain, in which reference TRBV9 and TRBJ2-7 provide the parts outside the CDR3, is DSGVTQTPKHLITATGQRVTLRCSPRSGDLSVYWYQQSLDQGLQFLIQYYNGEERAKGNILERFSAQQFPDLHSELNLSSLELGDSALYFCASSQAGSDEQYFGPGTRLTVT.